A selection of T cell receptor beta chains follows, all from one sample in a study of long-term antiretroviral therapy in people with HIV. Produced via immunoSEQ multiplex PCR; TCRdb's table is partial and in-frame only. In the table there are around 13,000 clones, around 83% of which are singletons. Sequenced here: unsorted PBMCs, sampled 0.4 years after starting antiretroviral therapy. The receptors were gathered from a man between 25 and 39 years old with HIV. Both conserved end residues are part of each CDR3. D genes are given only for firm matches. Rows may omit the clone size; those that give it use once, few, many or a size class.

>TRBJ2-1|.|TRBV7-8|.
CASSLDRPPSSYNEQFF
TGTGCCAGCAGCTTGGACAGACCCCCGAGCTCCTACAATGAGCAGTTCTTC
>TRBJ1-3|.|TRBV7-3|.
CASSLTGQSGNTIYF
TGTGCCAGCAGCTTAACCGGACAGAGCGGAAACACCATATATTTT
>TRBJ1-2|.|TRBV6-1|.
CASSEPRGLVGGYTF
TGTGCCAGCAGTGAACCGAGAGGGTTGGTCGGTGGCTACACCTTC
>TRBJ1-5|.|TRBV11-3|.
CASSLRPSRINQPQHF
TGTGCCAGCAGCTTAAGGCCCAGCAGGATCAATCAGCCCCAGCATTTT
>TRBJ2-3|.|TRBV19|once
CASSIKLWPDTQYF
TGTGCCAGTAGTATAAAACTGTGGCCAGATACGCAGTATTTT
>TRBJ2-3|.|TRBV7-2|.
CASSLVAGSLTDTQYF
TGTGCCAGCAGCTTAGTGGCGGGGTCGCTCACAGATACGCAGTATTTT
>TRBJ2-7|TRBD2|TRBV28|.
CASSLGGDEQYF
TGTGCCAGCAGTTTGGGGGGGGACGAGCAGTACTTC
>TRBJ2-7|.|TRBV2|.
CASSRDYTRGYEQYF
TGTGCCAGCTCGAGAGACTATACCCGGGGCTACGAGCAGTACTTC
>TRBJ1-2|.|TRBV6-1|.
CASSNTNYGYTF
TGTGCCAGCAGTAATACTAACTATGGCTACACCTTC
>TRBJ1-2|.|TRBV19|.
CASSSGNVGGYTF
TGTGCCAGTAGTTCTGGGAACGTTGGTGGCTACACCTTC
>TRBJ2-7|TRBD1|TRBV10-3|.
CAISADGTGRIYEQYF
TGTGCCATCAGCGCAGATGGGACAGGTCGAATCTACGAGCAGTACTTC
>TRBJ1-1|TRBD1|TRBV14|.
CASSQVNRGPNTEAFF
TGTGCCAGCAGCCAAGTTAACAGGGGGCCGAACACTGAAGCTTTCTTT
>TRBJ2-5|.|TRBV5-4|.
CASSSDRTQETQYF
TGTGCCAGCTCCTCTGACAGGACCCAAGAGACCCAGTACTTC
>TRBJ2-7|.|TRBV7-2|once
CASSPVGTTYEQYF
TGTGCCAGCAGCCCCGTAGGGACGACATACGAGCAGTACTTC
>TRBJ2-2|.|TRBV7-6|.
CASSSGDNTGELFF
TGTGCCAGCAGCTCAGGGGACAACACCGGGGAGCTGTTTTTT
>TRBJ1-6|.|TRBV5-4|.
CASSFWAGVKSPLHF
TGTGCCAGCAGCTTCTGGGCAGGGGTCAAATCACCCCTCCACTTT
>TRBJ1-2|TRBD1|TRBV12-5|.
CASGLETLGQGNYGYTF
TGTGCTAGTGGTTTAGAAACTTTGGGACAGGGAAACTATGGCTACACCTTC
>TRBJ2-2|.|TRBV7-9|.
CASSHVDGGELFF
TGTGCCAGCAGCCACGTCGACGGCGGGGAGCTGTTTTTT
>TRBJ1-1|.|TRBV2|once
CASTPQGDGTEAFF
TGTGCCAGCACCCCACAGGGTGATGGCACTGAAGCTTTCTTT
>TRBJ1-2|.|TRBV7-2|.
CASGRPGEGGYTF
TGTGCCAGCGGTCGACCAGGGGAGGGGGGCTACACCTTC
>TRBJ2-7|TRBD1|TRBV28|.
CASSLRQGAYEQYF
TGTGCCAGCAGTCTCAGACAGGGGGCATACGAGCAGTACTTC
>TRBJ2-7|.|TRBV19|.
CASSAVGGYEQYF
TGTGCCAGTAGTGCCGTGGGAGGCTACGAGCAGTACTTC
>TRBJ2-3|TRBD1|TRBV5-1|.
CASSLAGDSPVADTQYF
TGCGCCAGCAGCTTGGCTGGGGACAGCCCGGTGGCAGATACGCAGTATTTT
>TRBJ1-1|.|TRBV4-1|.
CASSPIVKMNTEAFF
TGCGCCAGCAGCCCTATAGTTAAGATGAACACTGAAGCTTTCTTT
>TRBJ1-2|.|TRBV11-3|.
CASSLVRGPGYTF
TGTGCCAGCAGCTTAGTCCGGGGGCCTGGCTACACCTTC
>TRBJ2-5|.|TRBV15|.
CATSREAPETQYF
TGTGCCACCAGCAGAGAAGCTCCAGAGACCCAGTACTTC
>TRBJ2-7|.|TRBV11-2|.
CASSPTVASYEQYF
TGTGCCAGCAGCCCAACCGTCGCTTCATACGAGCAGTACTTC
>TRBJ1-6|TRBD1|TRBV6-6|once
CASSPGQGNSPLHF
TGTGCCAGCAGCCCGGGACAGGGGAATTCACCCCTCCACTTT
>TRBJ2-7|.|TRBV30|once
CAWGRRRDPSLYEQYF
TGTGCCTGGGGTCGACGGCGGGACCCTTCCCTTTACGAGCAGTACTTC
>TRBJ1-5|TRBD1|TRBV19|.
CASKGSDRGRYQPQHF
TGTGCCAGTAAAGGAAGCGACAGGGGGAGGTATCAGCCCCAGCATTTT
>TRBJ2-1|TRBD1|TRBV19|.
CASSFSGTGYNEQFF
TGTGCCAGTAGTTTTTCCGGGACAGGGTACAATGAGCAGTTCTTC
>TRBJ2-2|.|TRBV4-2|few
CASSHTQENTGELFF
TGTGCCAGCAGCCACACCCAGGAGAACACCGGGGAGCTGTTTTTT
>TRBJ2-2|.|TRBV10-3|few
CAISDPVGRTGELFF
TGTGCCATCAGTGACCCGGTGGGGCGGACCGGGGAGCTGTTTTTT
>TRBJ1-5|.|TRBV19|.
CASSKQGQGSRNQPQHF
TGTGCCAGTAGTAAGCAGGGCCAGGGATCGCGCAATCAGCCCCAGCATTTT